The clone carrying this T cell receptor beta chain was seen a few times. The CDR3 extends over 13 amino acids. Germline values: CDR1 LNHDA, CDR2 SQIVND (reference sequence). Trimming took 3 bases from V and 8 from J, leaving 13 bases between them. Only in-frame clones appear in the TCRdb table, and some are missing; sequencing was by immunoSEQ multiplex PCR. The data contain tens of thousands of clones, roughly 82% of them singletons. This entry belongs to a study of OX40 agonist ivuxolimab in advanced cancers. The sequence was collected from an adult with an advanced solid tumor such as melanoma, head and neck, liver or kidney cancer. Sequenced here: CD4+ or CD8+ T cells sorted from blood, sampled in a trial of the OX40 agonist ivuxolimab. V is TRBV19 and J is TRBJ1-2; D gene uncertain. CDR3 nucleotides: TGTGCCAGTAGTATTGGCAGGTCCGGCGGCTACACCTTC. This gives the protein CASSIGRSGGYTF.